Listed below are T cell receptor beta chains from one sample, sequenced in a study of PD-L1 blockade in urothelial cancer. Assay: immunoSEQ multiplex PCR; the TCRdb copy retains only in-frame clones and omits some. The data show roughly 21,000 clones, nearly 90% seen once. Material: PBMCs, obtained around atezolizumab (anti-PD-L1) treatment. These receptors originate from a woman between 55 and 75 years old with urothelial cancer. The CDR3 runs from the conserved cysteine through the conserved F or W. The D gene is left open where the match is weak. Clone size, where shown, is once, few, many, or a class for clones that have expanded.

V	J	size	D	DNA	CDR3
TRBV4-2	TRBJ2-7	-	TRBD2	TGTGCCAGCAGTGAGGCGGGAGGTCTCGAGCAGTACTTC	CASSEAGGLEQYF
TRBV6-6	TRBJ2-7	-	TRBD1	TGTGCCAGCAGTTACGGGACAGGGAACTACGAGCAGTACTTC	CASSYGTGNYEQYF
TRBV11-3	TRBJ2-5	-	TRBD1	TGTGCCAGCAGCTTAAGGTCAGGGGGCATGGAGACCCAGTACTTC	CASSLRSGGMETQYF
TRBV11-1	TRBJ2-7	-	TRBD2	TGTGCCAGCAGCCGGACTAGCGGGGTACGGTACGAGCAGTACTTC	CASSRTSGVRYEQYF
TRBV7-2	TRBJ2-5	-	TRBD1	TGTGCCAGCAGCGTGGGACAGGCCCAAGAGACCCAGTACTTC	CASSVGQAQETQYF
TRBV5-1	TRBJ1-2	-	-	TGCGCCAGCAGCTTGGTGGGGGGGAATGGCTACACCTTC	CASSLVGGNGYTF
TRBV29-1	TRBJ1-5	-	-	TGCAGCGTTGTAGAAACGGGGGGGAATCAGCCCCAGCATTTT	CSVVETGGNQPQHF
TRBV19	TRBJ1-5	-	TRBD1	TGTGCCAGTAGTGACCCAGGGGGCGGGCGCAATCAGCCCCAGCATTTT	CASSDPGGGRNQPQHF
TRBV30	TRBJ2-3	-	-	TGTGCCTGGGGGGGCTACACAGATACGCAGTATTTT	CAWGGYTDTQYF
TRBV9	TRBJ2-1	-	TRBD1	TGTGCCAGCAGCCCCGGACAGGGGGCGAACAATGAGCAGTTCTTC	CASSPGQGANNEQFF
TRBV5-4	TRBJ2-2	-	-	TGTGCCAGCAGCTTGGGACAAACGCGCACCGGGGAGCTGTTTTTT	CASSLGQTRTGELFF
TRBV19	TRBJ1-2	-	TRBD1	TGTGCCAGTAGTCCTTTACCGGGACAGGGGGCGAGGAACGGCTACACCTTC	CASSPLPGQGARNGYTF
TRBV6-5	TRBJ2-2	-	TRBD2	TGTGCCACCTCCGGGACTAGTCTAACCGGGGAGCTGTTTTTT	CATSGTSLTGELFF
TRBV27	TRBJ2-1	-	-	TGTGCCAGCAGTTTTATCCCGGGTAGAGGGTACCACAATGAGCAGTTCTTC	CASSFIPGRGYHNEQFF
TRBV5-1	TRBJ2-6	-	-	TGCGCCAGCAGCTTGGCCGGCTCTGGGGCCAACGTCCTGACTTTC	CASSLAGSGANVLTF
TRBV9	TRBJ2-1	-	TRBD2	TGTGCCAGCAGCGTCGATAGACTAGCGGGGATTAACAATGAGCAGTTCTTC	CASSVDRLAGINNEQFF
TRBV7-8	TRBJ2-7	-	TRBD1	TGTGCCAGCAGCCTTTCTGTAAGGGGGCTCGAGCAGTACTTC	CASSLSVRGLEQYF
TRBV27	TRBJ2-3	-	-	TGTGCCAGCACCAGCCCGTCGACAGGGAGGAAGGATACGCAGTATTTT	CASTSPSTGRKDTQYF
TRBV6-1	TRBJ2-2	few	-	TGTGCCAGCAGTCCGCAGGTTCAAACCGGGGAGCTGTTTTTT	CASSPQVQTGELFF
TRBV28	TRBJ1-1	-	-	TGTGCCAGCAGCCTTGGAGGGCGCTTGTTGAACACTGAAGCTTTCTTT	CASSLGGRLLNTEAFF